The source of this T cell receptor (beta chain) is a study of radiotherapy plus CTLA-4 blockade in lung cancer. Looking at the study overall: The study recorded objective responses in approximately 19% of patients and disease control in approximately 31%. Findings and caveats of the study: Expansion of tumor-derived TCR clones was observed in blood after radiotherapy plus ipilimumab. Alongside interferon-beta, early blood T cell clone dynamics were reportedly the best predictor of response.

Points on this clone: Its cognate antigen is unknown.

Lung cancer patients with chemo-refractory metastatic non-small-cell disease were given focal radiation plus CTLA-4 blockade with ipilimumab. Looked up from germline, CDR1 is MNHEY and CDR2 is SVGAGI. With 2 bases clipped from V and 8 bases from J, the junction kept 6 bases outside the gene matches. The CDR3 consists of 14 residues. Measured with immunoSEQ multiplex PCR; TCRdb has only the in-frame clones, and not every one. The table includes tens of thousands of clones, 77% detected once. This clonotype was obtained from a human donor with non-small cell lung cancer who had a partial response to radiotherapy plus ipilimumab. Here the sequenced sample was peripheral blood, taken from a patient treated with radiotherapy plus ipilimumab. The rearrangement joins TRBV6-5 to TRBJ1-1; 9 nucleotides agree with TRBD1. CDR3 amino acids: CASSYRGQGREAFF. CDR3 nucleotide sequence: TGTGCCAGCAGTTACCGTGGACAGGGGAGAGAAGCTTTCTTT.